The entry below describes one TCR beta chain. This sample stems from a study of blood T cell repertoires in COVID-19. Study as a whole: Spain, Italy and the United States supplied samples that represented acute and convalescent COVID-19. The analysed material was cDNA or gDNA that came from T cells, B-cell-depleted T cells, or PBMCs.

Germline CDR1 ENHRY, CDR2 SYGVKD. V dropped 1 base and J dropped 10 bases, with 15 bases sitting between them. This CDR3 region has 14 residues. In the source study's methods: Estimated nucleated cell counts came from reference gene primer amplification. The protocol was immunoSEQ multiplex PCR, while the TCRdb copy is restricted to in-frame clones and leaves out a portion. D and trimming come from the DNA, and the V and J calls and clone size come from that table. The table has thousands of clones, roughly nine tenths seen once; the top ten hold roughly 18%. The sequencing input was peripheral blood. The receptor's source is a human donor in a cohort sampled during active COVID-19. The J gene is TRBJ2-3, the V gene TRBV10-3, with D possibly TRBD2 on 6 matching bases. The CDR3 bases are TGTGCCATCAGTGAGTGGGGGGAACCTCGTTCGCAGTATTTT. As protein: CAISEWGEPRSQYF.